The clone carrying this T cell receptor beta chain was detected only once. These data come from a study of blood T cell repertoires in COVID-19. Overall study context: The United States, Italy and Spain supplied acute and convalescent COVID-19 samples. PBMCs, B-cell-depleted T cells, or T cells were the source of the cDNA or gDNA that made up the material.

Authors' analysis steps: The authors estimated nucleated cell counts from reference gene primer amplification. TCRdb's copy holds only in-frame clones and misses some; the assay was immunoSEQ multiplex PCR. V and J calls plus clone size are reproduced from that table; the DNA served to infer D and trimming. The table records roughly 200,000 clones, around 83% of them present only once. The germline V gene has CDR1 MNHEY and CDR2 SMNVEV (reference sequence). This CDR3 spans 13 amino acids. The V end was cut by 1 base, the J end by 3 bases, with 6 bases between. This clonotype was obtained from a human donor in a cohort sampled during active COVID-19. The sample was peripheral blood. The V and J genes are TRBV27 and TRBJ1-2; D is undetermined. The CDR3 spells CASSLYQDYGYTF. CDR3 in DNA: TGTGCCAGCAGTTTATACCAGGACTATGGCTACACCTTC.